This T cell receptor (beta chain) originates from a study of CD8+CD57+ T cells in acquired aplastic anemia listed by TCRdb under 2018. Turning to the overall study: A mean of about 3.2 ug of DNA, ranging from roughly 0.2 to 27.4 ug, was extracted from sorted CD4+ and CD8+ cells. CD8+CD57+ expansion was defined as frequency above the mean frequency observed in healthy subjects. What the work shows at the level of the full study, not this receptor alone: Between patients and healthy controls, no significant difference in CD8+ Simpson's diversity was found (P=0.060). Around 28 CD8+ CDR3 sequences were found to be shared between patients and controls, but these sequences appeared to be highly expressed in patients and within the immunodominant clones of the patients.

Including the terminal cysteine and phenylalanine, the CDR3 comprises 14 residues. The only DNA kept is the CDR3, 42 bases in frame from the first base. At the junction V is shortened by 3 bases and J by 4 bases, with 13 bases in between. From the germline V gene, CDR1 is SGDLS and CDR2 is YYNGEE. The patients picked for sequencing were ones in whom flow cytometry had shown an expansion of CD8+CD57+ cells. All patients had severe acquired aplastic anemia diagnosed by International Study of Aplastic Anemia and Agranulocytosis and Camitta criteria. Patients had received no therapy at the time of blood sampling. The study deep-sequenced TCR repertoires of sorted CD4+ and CD8+ blood T cells from severe aplastic anemia patients and healthy subjects. In the USA, patient enrollment took place under clinicaltrials.gov protocols 00001620, 01623167, 00001397, 00071045, 00081523 and 00961064. Ficoll-Paque density gradient centrifugation was used to isolate peripheral blood mononuclear cells. Before DNA extraction, CD4+ and CD8+ T cells were sorted by FACS or by magnetic beads.

Genomic DNA served as template for TCR beta VDJ combination and CDR3 sequence profiling. TCR repertoire sequencing was run on an Illumina HiSeq 2000. Regarding the original processing steps: Repertoire assessment relied on Simpson's diversity index, CDR3 size and DJ length profiles, and TRBV/TRBJ rearrangement plots. The most abundant DNA sequence in the deep sequencing data was defined as the immunodominant clone. CDR3 amino acid sequences were checked for sharing across subjects and were also compared against the VDJdb database and published repertoires. The public reads were reanalyzed by TCRdb: fastp trimming at Q25, MiXCR alignment, in-frame beta chains only. Entries are consolidated by CDR3 protein sequence, retaining the most common genes and DNA. The V and J calls shown here were made by TCRdb, not taken from the authors' results. The sample table contains approximately 180,000 distinct CDR3 sequences; only one count was recorded for 55% to 65% of them. The ten largest clones take up 42% of the sample.

About this clonotype itself: There is no known antigen for this receptor. Base-call qualities are not available, and no considerably larger clone is one nucleotide away.

This clonotype was sampled from a human donor with aplastic anemia. The specimen was sorted CD4+, CD8+, or CD8+CD57+ T cells (not recorded which) from PBMCs. The chain was built from TRBV9 and TRBJ1-2; no confident D gene assignment can be made. The CDR3 protein is CASSGNDGGYGYTF. The nucleotide sequence is given as TGTGCCAGCAGCGGAAACGACGGAGGCTATGGCTACACCTTC. Reference TRBV9 and TRBJ1-2 proteins supply the regions before and after the CDR3; the full variable domain is: DSGVTQTPKHLITATGQRVTLRCSPRSGDLSVYWYQQSLDQGLQFLIQYYNGEERAKGNILERFSAQQFPDLHSELNLSSLELGDSALYFCASSGNDGGYGYTFGSGTRLTVV.